This T cell receptor beta chain comes out of a study of CD8+ T cells in alopecia areata. Notes on the study in general: Lesional scalp displayed greater clonality than normal scalp, most notably in alopecia totalis/universalis.

Reverse transcribed after extraction, RNA yielded cDNA as the sequencing template. Measured with immunoSEQ multiplex PCR; TCRdb has only the in-frame clones, and not every one. The sample shows under 350,000 clones, no singletons; the ten largest hold 1.2%. This clone turned up a few times. Its antigen remains unidentified. Gene labels here are mouse ones. Read data end 4 residues before the CDR3 end; the end is taken from the germline J gene. Germline V CDR1 and CDR2: FNHDT, SITEND (reference sequence). The CDR3 has 12 residues. A panel of CD4, CD8alpha, NKG2D, NKG2ACE and other markers served to sort pooled cutaneous lymph node cells.

The chain links TRBV19 to TRBJ2-7; maybe TRBD2 (5 bases). The TCR originated in a C3H/HeJ mouse with alopecia areata. Strain haplotype (MHC): H2-k. Sample: CD4+ T cells sorted from a lymph node. CDR3 region: CASSIDWYEQYF. The sequenced CDR3 bases are TGTGCCAGCAGTATAGACTGGTAT.